This T cell receptor (beta chain) originates from a study of blood T cell repertoires in COVID-19. In the source study's methods: Reference gene primer amplification yielded estimated nucleated cell counts. TCRdb keeps only in-frame clones here, not all; method: immunoSEQ multiplex PCR. Clonal size and the V and J genes are those of that table, whereas D and trimming came from the DNA. The sample yields 90,000 to 100,000 clones, less than 75% seen once. The CDR3 covers 12 residues. Germline values: CDR1 SEHNR, CDR2 FQNEAQ (reference sequence). The V end was cut by 5 bases, the J end by 4 bases, with 9 bases between.

Sequencing input: peripheral blood. The chain is built from TRBV7-9 and TRBJ2-7; D may be TRBD1 (5 bases). This TCR was recovered from a woman aged 60-75 years in a cohort sampled during active or convalescent COVID-19. The CDR3 bases are TGTGCCAGCAGCCTAGGGGCTTACGAGCAGTACTTC. This translates into CASSLGAYEQYF. Together with reference TRBV7-9 and TRBJ2-7, the CDR3 gives the full variable domain: DTGVSQNPRHKITKRGQNVTFRCDPISEHNRLYWYRQTLGQGPEFLTYFQNEAQLEKSRLLSDRFSAERPKGSFSTLEIQRTEQGDSAMYLCASSLGAYEQYFGPGTRLTVT.